This T cell receptor (beta chain) was documented in a study of T cell responses to AZD1222 COVID-19 vaccine. Study-level background: The analysis combined second doses at about 4 or about 12 weeks. Findings of the study overall: There were mostly white British donors and more females than males, and clonal diversity was possibly underestimated. No day 14 peak samples; only post-peak repertoires were characterized.

Germline CDR1 reads SGHDT; CDR2 reads YYEEEE. Trimming took off 3 bases at V and 3 bases at J, with 10 bases between the two ends. The CDR3 runs to 14 residues. Comments on this clone: Its specificity is not known. Other DNA sequences from this sample encode an identical CDR3 as well.

The repertoire was sequenced with immunoSEQ multiplex PCR; TCRdb's copy has only in-frame clones and lacks some. The sample carries about 56,000 clones, 70% to 90% recorded once. V is TRBV5-6 and J is TRBJ2-1; perhaps TRBD1 as D (5 bases). The receptor was isolated from an adult in good health. Sequences were derived from peripheral blood, sampled on day 0 of AZD1222 vaccination. The CDR3 is CASSSDKVYNEQFF. CDR3 DNA sequence: TGTGCCAGCAGCTCGGACAAGGTCTACAATGAGCAGTTCTTC. Filled out from reference TRBV5-6 and TRBJ2-1, the complete variable domain reads DAGVTQSPTHLIKTRGQQVTLRCSPKSGHDTVSWYQQALGQGPQFIFQYYEEEERQRGNFPDRFSGHQFPNYSSELNVNALLLGDSALYLCASSSDKVYNEQFFGPGTRLTVL.